The 12 T cell receptor beta chains listed next were all sequenced from one sample in a study of T cell responses to AZD1222 COVID-19 vaccine. Using immunoSEQ multiplex PCR, the repertoire was profiled, and TCRdb retains in-frame clones only, with some absent. The sample lists about 130,000 clones, 70% to 90% occurring once. Sample: peripheral blood, taken 28 days after the second AZD1222 dose. The receptors were sampled from an adult who received the AZD1222 COVID-19 vaccine.

The chain carries TRBV18 and TRBJ1-5, with D tentatively TRBD1 (5 bases). The V end lost 3 bases, the J end lost 0 bases, and 18 bases lay between the germline ends. There are 18 residues in the CDR3. Germline V CDR1 and CDR2: KGHSH, LQKENI. The CDR3 spells CASSPGLGLPDSNQPQHF. As DNA, the CDR3 is TGTGCCAGCTCACCGGGACTAGGGCTTCCGGATAGCAATCAGCCCCAGCATTTT.

This sequence joins TRBV9 and TRBJ2-1, with D perhaps being TRBD1 or TRBD2 (5 bases each). Trimming cost V 1 base and J 7 bases, with 15 bases left between them. There are 15 residues in the CDR3. From germline, CDR1 is SGDLS and CDR2 YYNGEE. The CDR3 spells CASSVLGVGGNEQFF. The CDR3 DNA reads TGTGCCAGCAGCGTACTGGGGGTTGGAGGTAATGAGCAGTTCTTC.

This sequence joins TRBV4-1 and TRBJ1-5; D is ambiguous. Trimming pared 0 bases from V and 12 bases from J, leaving 12 bases between. CDR1 MGHRA and CDR2 YSYEKL come from the germline V gene. The CDR3 runs 13 residues. Here the CDR3 DNA reads TGCGCCAGCAGCCAAGAGTCATGGTGGAGCCAGCATTTT. Residues: CASSQESWWSQHF.

The gene calls are TRBV30 and TRBJ2-7; 9 nucleotides align to TRBD1. Losses at the gene ends were 3 bases for V and 2 bases for J; bases not matched to a gene: 2. CDR3 length equals 13 residues. The germline V gene has CDR1 GTSNPN and CDR2 SVGIG (reference sequence). The CDR3 region has the DNA TGTGCCTGGAGATGGACAGGGGCCTACGAGCAGTACTTC. Its protein product is CAWRWTGAYEQYF.

V and J are TRBV10-3 and TRBJ1-2; no firm D call. The CDR3 loop spans 16 amino acids. In germline, CDR1 is ENHRY, CDR2 SYGVKD. The V end lost 3 bases, the J end lost 0 bases, and 14 bases lay between the germline ends. The CDR3 loop reads CAISDRPGSANYGYTF. DNA of the CDR3: TGTGCCATCAGTGATCGACCGGGATCAGCTAACTATGGCTACACCTTC.

The V gene is TRBV11-2, the J gene TRBJ2-6; 8 nucleotides line up with TRBD2. The CDR3 totals 15 residues. Germline V lookup: CDR1 SGHAT, CDR2 FQNNGV. J gave up 2 bases and V 8 bases, and 5 bases lay outside the gene matches. The CDR3 region has the DNA TGTGCCAGCGTCCGCGGGGGGCCTGGGGCCAACGTCCTGACTTTC. Protein product: CASVRGGPGANVLTF.

The chain uses TRBV4-2 and TRBJ1-1, with D uncertain. The germline V gene has CDR1 LGHNA and CDR2 YNFKEQ. The V and J ends lost 4 bases and 4 bases respectively, with 13 bases between them. The CDR3 has 14 residues. CDR3 amino acids: CASSRETGTTEAFF. In DNA form, the CDR3 reads TGTGCCAGCAGCCGGGAAACTGGTACCACTGAAGCTTTCTTT.

This chain connects TRBV7-8 to TRBJ1-5, with D perhaps matching TRBD1 (5 bases). Germline CDR1 reads SGHVS; CDR2 reads FQNEAQ. The CDR3 is 13 amino acids. Trimming removed 4 bases from V and 7 bases from J, with 11 bases in between. CDR3 loop: CASSWQGDQPQHF. DNA for the CDR3: TGTGCCAGCAGCTGGCAGGGTGACCAGCCCCAGCATTTT. Based on the CDR3 plus reference TRBV7-8 and TRBJ1-5, the full variable domain is GAGVSQSPRYKVAKRGQDVALRCDPISGHVSLFWYQQALGQGPEFLTYFQNEAQLDKSGLPSDRFFAERPEGSVSTLKIQRTQQEDSAVYLCASSWQGDQPQHFGDGTRLSIL.

The V gene is TRBV5-1, the J gene TRBJ2-7; unclear D gene. The CDR3 runs to 13 residues. Trimming left V 0 bases short and J 4 bases short, with 8 bases between. CDR1 is SGHRS, CDR2 YFSETQ, per germline. The CDR3 reads CASSLVSGYEQYF. The CDR3 DNA is TGCGCCAGCAGCTTGGTTTCTGGTTACGAGCAGTACTTC.

The chain has TRBV19 and TRBJ1-4, with a weak D call TRBD1 (6 bases). Between the trimmed V and J ends, which lost 5 bases and 5 bases, there was a span of 12 bases. From germline, CDR1 is LNHDA and CDR2 SQIVND (reference sequence). CDR3 length: 14 residues. The DNA of the CDR3 is TGTGCCAGTAGTTTAGGGGGAACGAATGAAAAACTGTTTTTT. This sequence encodes CASSLGGTNEKLFF.

V is TRBV6-1 and J is TRBJ2-7; 9 bases fit TRBD1. The length of the CDR3 is 12 residues. After removal of 6 bases from V and 6 bases from J, the junction contained 3 bases not matched to a gene. Germline V gene lookup returns CDR1 MNHNS and CDR2 SASEGT. The CDR3 sequence is CASRGTGSEQYF. Here the CDR3 DNA reads TGTGCCAGCAGGGGGACAGGGAGCGAGCAGTACTTC.

The chain couples TRBV19 to TRBJ1-5; tentative D call: TRBD1 (6 bases). Trimming took off 2 bases at V and 4 bases at J, with 15 bases between the two ends. The CDR3 has 16 residues. Germline loops: CDR1 LNHDA, CDR2 SQIVND (reference sequence). The CDR3 nucleotides read TGTGCCAGTAGTATATTTTCCAGGGGCGATAATCAGCCCCAGCATTTT. It specifies CASSIFSRGDNQPQHF.